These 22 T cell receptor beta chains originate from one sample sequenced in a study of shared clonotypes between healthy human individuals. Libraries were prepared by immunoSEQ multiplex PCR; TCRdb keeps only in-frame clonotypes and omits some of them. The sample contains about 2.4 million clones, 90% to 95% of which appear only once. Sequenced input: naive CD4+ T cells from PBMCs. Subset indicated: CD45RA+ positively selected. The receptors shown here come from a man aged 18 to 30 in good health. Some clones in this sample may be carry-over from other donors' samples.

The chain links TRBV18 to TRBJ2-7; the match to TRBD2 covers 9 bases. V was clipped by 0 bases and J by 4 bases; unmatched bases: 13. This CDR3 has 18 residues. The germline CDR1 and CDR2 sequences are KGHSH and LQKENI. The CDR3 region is CASSPPVVQREARYEQYF. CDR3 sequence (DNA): TGTGCCAGCTCACCACCGGTGGTCCAGCGGGAGGCCAGGTACGAGCAGTACTTC.

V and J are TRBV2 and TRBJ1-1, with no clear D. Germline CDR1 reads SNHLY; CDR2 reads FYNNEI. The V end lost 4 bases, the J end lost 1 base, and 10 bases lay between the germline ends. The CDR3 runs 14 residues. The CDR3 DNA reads TGTGCCAGCAGTGTTGAGATTGGGAACACTGAAGCTTTCTTT. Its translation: CASSVEIGNTEAFF.

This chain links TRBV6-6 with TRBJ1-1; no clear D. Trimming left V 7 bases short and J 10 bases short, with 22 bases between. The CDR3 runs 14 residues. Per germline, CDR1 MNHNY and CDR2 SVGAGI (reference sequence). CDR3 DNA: TGTGCCAGCACCATCGGGCAGGTGCTCTCTTCAGCTTTCTTT. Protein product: CASTIGQVLSSAFF.

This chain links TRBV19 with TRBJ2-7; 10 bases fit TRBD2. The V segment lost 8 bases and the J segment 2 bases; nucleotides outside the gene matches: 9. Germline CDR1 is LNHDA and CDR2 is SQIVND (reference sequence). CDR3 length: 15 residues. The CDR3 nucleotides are TGTGCCAGTGGCAGACGACTAGCGGGCACCTACGAGCAGTACTTC. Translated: CASGRRLAGTYEQYF.

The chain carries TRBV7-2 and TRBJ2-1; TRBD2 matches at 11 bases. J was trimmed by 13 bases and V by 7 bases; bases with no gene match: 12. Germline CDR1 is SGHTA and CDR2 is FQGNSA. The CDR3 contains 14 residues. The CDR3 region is CASTRGTSGGNQFF. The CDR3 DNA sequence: TGTGCCAGCACCCGAGGGACTAGCGGAGGGAACCAGTTCTTC. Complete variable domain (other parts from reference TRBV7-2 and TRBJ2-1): GAGVSQSPSNKVTEKGKDVELRCDPISGHTALYWYRQSLGQGLEFLIYFQGNSAPDKSGLPSDRFSAERTGGSVSTLTIQRTQQEDSAVYLCASTRGTSGGNQFFGPGTRLTVL.

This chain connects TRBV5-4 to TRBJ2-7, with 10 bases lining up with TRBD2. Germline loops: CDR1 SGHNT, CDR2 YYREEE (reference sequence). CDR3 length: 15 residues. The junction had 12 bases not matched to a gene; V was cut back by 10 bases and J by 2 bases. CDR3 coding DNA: TGTGCCTCCCAGGTAGCGGGAGGTCGGACCTACGAGCAGTACTTC. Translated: CASQVAGGRTYEQYF.

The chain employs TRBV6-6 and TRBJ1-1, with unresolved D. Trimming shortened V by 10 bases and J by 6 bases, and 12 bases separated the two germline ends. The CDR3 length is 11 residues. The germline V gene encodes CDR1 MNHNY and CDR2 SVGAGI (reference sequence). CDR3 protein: CATSVGAEAFF. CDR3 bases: TGTGCCACCTCAGTTGGGGCTGAAGCTTTCTTT.

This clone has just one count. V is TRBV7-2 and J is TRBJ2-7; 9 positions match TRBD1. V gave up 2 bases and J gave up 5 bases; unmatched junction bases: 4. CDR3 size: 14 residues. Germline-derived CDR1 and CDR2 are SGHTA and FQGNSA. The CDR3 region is CASSLSRTGDEQYF. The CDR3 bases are TGTGCCAGCAGCTTATCTAGGACAGGGGACGAGCAGTACTTC.

CDR3 DNA: TGTGCCAGCAGGCCGAGAGCACCAGATACGCAGTATTTT. Translating it yields CASRPRAPDTQYF. This chain joins TRBV6-5 and TRBJ2-3, with no clear D. The CDR3 length is 13 residues. V lost 6 bases, J lost 4 bases, and 11 bases lay in between. CDR1 is MNHEY, CDR2 SVGAGI, per germline.

In nucleotides, the CDR3 is TGCGCCAGCAGCTCTAGCCCGCTGGGCAATGAGCAGTTCTTC. Translated, it gives CASSSSPLGNEQFF. This chain joins TRBV5-1 and TRBJ2-1, with D possibly matching TRBD2 (5 bases). The V end lost 3 bases, the J end lost 6 bases, and 13 bases lay between the germline ends. There are 14 residues in the CDR3. Germline lookup yields CDR1 SGHRS and CDR2 YFSETQ.

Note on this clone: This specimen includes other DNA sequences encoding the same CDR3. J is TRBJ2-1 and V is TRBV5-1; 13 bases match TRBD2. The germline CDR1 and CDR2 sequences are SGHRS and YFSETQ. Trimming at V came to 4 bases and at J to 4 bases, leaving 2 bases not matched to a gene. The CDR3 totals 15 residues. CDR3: CASSGLAGAYNEQFF. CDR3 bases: TGCGCCAGCAGCGGACTAGCGGGAGCTTACAATGAGCAGTTCTTC. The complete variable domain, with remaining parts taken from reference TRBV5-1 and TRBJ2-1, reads KAGVTQTPRYLIKTRGQQVTLSCSPISGHRSVSWYQQTPGQGLQFLFEYFSETQRNKGNFPGRFSGRQFSNSRSEMNVSTLELGDSALYLCASSGLAGAYNEQFFGPGTRLTVL.

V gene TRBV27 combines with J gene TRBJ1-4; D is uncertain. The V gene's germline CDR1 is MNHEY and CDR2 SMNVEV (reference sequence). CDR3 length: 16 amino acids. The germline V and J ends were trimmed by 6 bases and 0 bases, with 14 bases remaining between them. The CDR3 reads CASSPEARSTNEKLFF. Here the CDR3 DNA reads TGTGCCAGCAGCCCCGAGGCCAGATCAACTAATGAAAAACTGTTTTTT.

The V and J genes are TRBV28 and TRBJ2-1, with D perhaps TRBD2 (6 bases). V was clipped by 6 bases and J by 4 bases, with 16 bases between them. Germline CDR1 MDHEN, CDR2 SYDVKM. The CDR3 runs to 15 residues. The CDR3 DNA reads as TGTGCCAGCAGCCCCGCTAGCGCCTCTTACAATGAGCAGTTCTTC. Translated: CASSPASASYNEQFF.

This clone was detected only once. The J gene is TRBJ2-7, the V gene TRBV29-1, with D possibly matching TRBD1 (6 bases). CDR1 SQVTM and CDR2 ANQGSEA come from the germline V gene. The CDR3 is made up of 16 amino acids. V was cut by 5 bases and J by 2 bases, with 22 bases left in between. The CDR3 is CSVSKGRDTTAYEQYF. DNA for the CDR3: TGCAGCGTTTCTAAGGGCCGGGACACAACCGCCTACGAGCAGTACTTC.

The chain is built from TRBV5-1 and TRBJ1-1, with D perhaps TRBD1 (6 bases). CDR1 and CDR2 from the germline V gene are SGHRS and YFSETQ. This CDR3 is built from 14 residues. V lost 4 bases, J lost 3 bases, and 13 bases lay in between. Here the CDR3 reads CASSPGAEDTEAFF. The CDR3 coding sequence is TGCGCCAGCAGCCCAGGGGCGGAGGACACTGAAGCTTTCTTT.

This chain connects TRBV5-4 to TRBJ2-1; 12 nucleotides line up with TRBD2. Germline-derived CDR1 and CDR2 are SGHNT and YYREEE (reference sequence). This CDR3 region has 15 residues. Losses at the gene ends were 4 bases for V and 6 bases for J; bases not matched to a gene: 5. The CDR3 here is CASSTTSGSSNEQFF. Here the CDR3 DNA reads TGTGCCAGCAGCACGACTAGCGGGAGCTCCAATGAGCAGTTCTTC.

The CDR3 nucleotides read TGTGCCAGCAGCCAAGGGCGGGCTAGCGGTGTCCAAGAGACCCAGTACTTC. Protein: CASSQGRASGVQETQYF. This chain uses TRBV4-2 with TRBJ2-5, with 7 bases matching TRBD2. V lost 1 base and J lost 1; bases outside the gene matches: 9. This CDR3 has 17 residues. CDR1 and CDR2 (germline): LGHNA, YNFKEQ.

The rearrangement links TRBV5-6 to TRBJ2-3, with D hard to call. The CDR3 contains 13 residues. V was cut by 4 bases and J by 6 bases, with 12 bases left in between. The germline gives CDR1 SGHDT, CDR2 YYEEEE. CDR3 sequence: CASSRSSFDTQYF. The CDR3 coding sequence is TGTGCCAGCAGCCGGTCTAGTTTCGATACGCAGTATTTT.

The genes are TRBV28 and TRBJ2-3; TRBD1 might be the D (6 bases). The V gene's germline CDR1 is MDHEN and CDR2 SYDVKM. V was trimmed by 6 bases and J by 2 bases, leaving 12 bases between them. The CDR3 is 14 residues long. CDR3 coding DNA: TGTGCCAGCAGCTTACAGGGACCCACAGATACGCAGTATTTT. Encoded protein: CASSLQGPTDTQYF.

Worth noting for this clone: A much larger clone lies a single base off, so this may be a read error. The CDR3, as DNA: TGTGCCAGCAGCTTACAGGGGCACACTGAAGCTTTCTTT. Translated, it gives CASSLQGHTEAFF. The chain employs TRBV7-9 and TRBJ1-1; weak D call: TRBD1 (6 bases). CDR3 length: 13 residues. The germline CDR1 and CDR2 sequences are SEHNR and FQNEAQ (reference sequence). V was clipped by 2 bases and J by 3 bases, with 7 bases between them.

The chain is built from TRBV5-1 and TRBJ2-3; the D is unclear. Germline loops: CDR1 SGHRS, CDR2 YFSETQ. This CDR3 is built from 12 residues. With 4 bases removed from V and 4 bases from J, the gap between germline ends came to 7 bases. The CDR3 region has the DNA TGCGCCAGCAGCCAGGTCCCAGATACGCAGTATTTT. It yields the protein CASSQVPDTQYF.

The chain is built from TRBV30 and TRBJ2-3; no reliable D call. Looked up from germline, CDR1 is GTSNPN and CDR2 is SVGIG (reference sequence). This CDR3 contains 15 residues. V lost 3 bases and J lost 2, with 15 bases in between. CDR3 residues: CAWSLSGFLTDTQYF. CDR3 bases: TGTGCCTGGAGCTTAAGTGGGTTCCTCACAGATACGCAGTATTTT.